The sequence of this T cell receptor beta chain was determined in a study of blood T cell repertoires in COVID-19. Study-wide background: PBMCs, B-cell-depleted T cells, or T cells were the source of the cDNA or gDNA that made up the material.

In the study's own analysis: From reference gene primer amplification, estimates of nucleated cell counts were derived. Repertoires were generated with immunoSEQ multiplex PCR, while TCRdb's copy carries only in-frame clones and drops some. V and J calls and clone size are copied from that table; D and trimming were computed from the DNA. The data show nearly 250,000 clones, with about 82% seen just once and approximately 2% held by the top ten. CDR3 length: 13 residues. Trimming took off 6 bases at V and 3 bases at J, with 12 bases between the two ends. CDR1 is LNHDA and CDR2 is SQIVND in the germline V gene (reference sequence). Participant age was about 18 to 100 years, and participants resided in fewer than 25 US areas. Cohorts were based on clinical histories the participants reported.

The V call is TRBV19, the J call TRBJ2-7; weak D call: TRBD1 (6 bases). The clonotype was recovered from a woman in her forties or fifties who had recovered from COVID-19. Sequencing was carried out using PBMCs or T cells enriched from blood (not recorded which). As DNA, the CDR3 is TGTGCCAGTAGGGACGGACAGAACTACGAGCAGTACTTC. Its protein product is CASRDGQNYEQYF.